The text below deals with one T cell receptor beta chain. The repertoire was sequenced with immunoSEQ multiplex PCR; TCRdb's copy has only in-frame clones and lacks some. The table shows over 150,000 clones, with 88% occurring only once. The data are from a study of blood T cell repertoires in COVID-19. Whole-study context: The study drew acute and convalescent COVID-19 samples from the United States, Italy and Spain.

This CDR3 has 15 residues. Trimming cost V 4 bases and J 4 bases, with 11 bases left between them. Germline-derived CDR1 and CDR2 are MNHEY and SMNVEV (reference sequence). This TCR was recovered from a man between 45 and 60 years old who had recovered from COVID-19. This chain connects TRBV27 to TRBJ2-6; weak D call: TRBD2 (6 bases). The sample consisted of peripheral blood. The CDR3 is CASSSPRGGANVLTF. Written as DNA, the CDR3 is TGTGCCAGCAGTTCACCCCGGGGGGGGGCCAACGTCCTGACTTTC.